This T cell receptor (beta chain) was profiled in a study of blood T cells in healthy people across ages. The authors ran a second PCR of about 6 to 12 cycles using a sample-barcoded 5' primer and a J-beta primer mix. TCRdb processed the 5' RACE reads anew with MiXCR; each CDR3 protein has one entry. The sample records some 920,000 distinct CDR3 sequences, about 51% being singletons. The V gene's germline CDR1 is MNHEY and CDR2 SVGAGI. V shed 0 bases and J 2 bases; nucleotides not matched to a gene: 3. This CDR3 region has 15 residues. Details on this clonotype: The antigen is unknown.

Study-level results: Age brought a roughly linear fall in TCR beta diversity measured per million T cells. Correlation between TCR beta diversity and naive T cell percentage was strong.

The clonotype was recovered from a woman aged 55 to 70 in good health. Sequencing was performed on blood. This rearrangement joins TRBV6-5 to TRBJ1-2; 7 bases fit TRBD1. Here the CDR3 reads CASSYSWTGNYGYTF. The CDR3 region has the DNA TGTGCCAGCAGTTACTCGTGGACAGGAAACTATGGCTACACCTTC.